This TCR beta chain was identified during a study of blood T cell repertoires in COVID-19. Study-wide background: The United States, Italy and Spain supplied acute and convalescent COVID-19 samples. Sources were T cells, B-cell-depleted T cells, or PBMCs; the material itself was cDNA or gDNA.

Trimming stripped 1 base from V and 5 bases from J, with 9 bases between. Germline lookup yields CDR1 SGHTA and CDR2 FQGNSA. The CDR3 length is 14 residues. Profiling relied on immunoSEQ multiplex PCR, and the TCRdb table lists in-frame clones only, not all of them. The table records roughly 300,000 clones, less than 85% of them present only once. The chain uses TRBV7-2 and TRBJ1-5; D is undetermined. This clonotype was obtained from a human donor with COVID-19, enrolled during active disease. The donor label of this sample is uncertain. Material: peripheral blood. The CDR3 nucleotides read TGTGCCAGCAGCTTAGGAGTTTCCGATCAGCCCCAGCATTTT. Amino acids: CASSLGVSDQPQHF. Complete variable domain (other parts from reference TRBV7-2 and TRBJ1-5): GAGVSQSPSNKVTEKGKDVELRCDPISGHTALYWYRQSLGQGLEFLIYFQGNSAPDKSGLPSDRFSAERTGGSVSTLTIQRTQQEDSAVYLCASSLGVSDQPQHFGDGTRLSIL.